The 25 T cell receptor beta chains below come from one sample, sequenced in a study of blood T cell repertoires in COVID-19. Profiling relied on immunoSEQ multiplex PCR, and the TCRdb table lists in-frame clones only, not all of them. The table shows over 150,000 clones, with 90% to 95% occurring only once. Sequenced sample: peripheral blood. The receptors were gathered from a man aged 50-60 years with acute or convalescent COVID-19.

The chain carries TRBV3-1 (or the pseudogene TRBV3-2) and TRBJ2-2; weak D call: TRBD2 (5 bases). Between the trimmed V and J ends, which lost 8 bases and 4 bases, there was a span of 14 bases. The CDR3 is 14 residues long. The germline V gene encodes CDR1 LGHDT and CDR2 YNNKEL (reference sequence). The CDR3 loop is CASVKSRGTGELFF. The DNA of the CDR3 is TGTGCCAGCGTTAAATCTCGGGGCACCGGGGAGCTGTTTTTT.

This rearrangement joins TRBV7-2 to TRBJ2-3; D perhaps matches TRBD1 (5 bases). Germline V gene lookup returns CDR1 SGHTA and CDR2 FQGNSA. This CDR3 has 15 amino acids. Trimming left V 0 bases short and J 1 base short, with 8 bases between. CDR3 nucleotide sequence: TGTGCCAGCAGCTTAGCGGGGCAGGGCACAGATACGCAGTATTTT. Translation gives CASSLAGQGTDTQYF. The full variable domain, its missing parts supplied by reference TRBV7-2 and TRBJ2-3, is GAGVSQSPSNKVTEKGKDVELRCDPISGHTALYWYRQSLGQGLEFLIYFQGNSAPDKSGLPSDRFSAERTGGSVSTLTIQRTQQEDSAVYLCASSLAGQGTDTQYFGPGTRLTVL.

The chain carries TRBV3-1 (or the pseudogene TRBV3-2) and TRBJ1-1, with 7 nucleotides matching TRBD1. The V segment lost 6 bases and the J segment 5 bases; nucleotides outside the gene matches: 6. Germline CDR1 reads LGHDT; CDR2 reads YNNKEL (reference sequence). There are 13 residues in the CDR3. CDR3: CASRYRGSTEAFF. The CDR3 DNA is TGTGCCAGCAGATACAGGGGAAGTACTGAAGCTTTCTTT.

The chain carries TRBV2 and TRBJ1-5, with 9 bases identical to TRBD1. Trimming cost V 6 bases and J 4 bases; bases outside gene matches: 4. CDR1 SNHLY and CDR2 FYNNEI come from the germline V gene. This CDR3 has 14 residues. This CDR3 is CASSGQGRNQPQHF. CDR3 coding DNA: TGTGCCAGCAGCGGACAGGGGCGGAATCAGCCCCAGCATTTT.

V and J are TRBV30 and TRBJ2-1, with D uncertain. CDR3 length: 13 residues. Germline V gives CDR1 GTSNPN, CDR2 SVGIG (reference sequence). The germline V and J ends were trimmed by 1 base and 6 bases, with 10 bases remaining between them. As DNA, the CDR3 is TGTGCCTGGAGTGAGTCGCTCGGCAATGAGCAGTTCTTC. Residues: CAWSESLGNEQFF.

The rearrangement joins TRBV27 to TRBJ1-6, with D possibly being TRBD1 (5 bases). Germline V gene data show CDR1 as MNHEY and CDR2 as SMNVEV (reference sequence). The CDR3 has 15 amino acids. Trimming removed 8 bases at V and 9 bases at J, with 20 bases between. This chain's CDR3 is CASRVGGGSISPLHF. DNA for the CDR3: TGTGCCAGCCGCGTTGGGGGAGGGTCGATTTCACCCCTCCACTTT.

Here the CDR3 reads CAWSARGNPGTDTQYF. The CDR3 bases are TGTGCCTGGAGTGCCAGGGGTAACCCTGGCACAGATACGCAGTATTTT. The V gene is TRBV30, the J gene TRBJ2-3, with a weak D call TRBD1 (6 bases). Deletions cut 1 base from V and 1 base from J, with 15 bases between. Looked up from germline, CDR1 is GTSNPN and CDR2 is SVGIG (reference sequence). The CDR3 has 16 amino acids.

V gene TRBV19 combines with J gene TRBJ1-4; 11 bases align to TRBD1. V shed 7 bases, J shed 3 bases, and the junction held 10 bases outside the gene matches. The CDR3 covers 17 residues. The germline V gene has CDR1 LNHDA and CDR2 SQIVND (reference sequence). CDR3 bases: TGTGCCAGTACTGGACAGGGGGCTTTTACAGCTAATGAAAAACTGTTTTTT. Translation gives CASTGQGAFTANEKLFF.

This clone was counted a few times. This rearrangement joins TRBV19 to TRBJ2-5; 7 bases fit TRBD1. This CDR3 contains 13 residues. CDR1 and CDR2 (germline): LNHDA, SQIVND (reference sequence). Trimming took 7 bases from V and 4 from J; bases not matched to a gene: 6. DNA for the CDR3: TGTGCCAGTAAAACCCCAGGGGGAGAGACCCAGTACTTC. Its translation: CASKTPGGETQYF.

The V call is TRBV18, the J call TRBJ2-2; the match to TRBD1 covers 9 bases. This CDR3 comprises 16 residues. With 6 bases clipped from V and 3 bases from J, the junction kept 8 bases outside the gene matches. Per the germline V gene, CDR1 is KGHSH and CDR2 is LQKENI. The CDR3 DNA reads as TGTGCCAGCTCCTTAACAGGGGGCGAGGACACCGGGGAGCTGTTTTTT. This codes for CASSLTGGEDTGELFF.

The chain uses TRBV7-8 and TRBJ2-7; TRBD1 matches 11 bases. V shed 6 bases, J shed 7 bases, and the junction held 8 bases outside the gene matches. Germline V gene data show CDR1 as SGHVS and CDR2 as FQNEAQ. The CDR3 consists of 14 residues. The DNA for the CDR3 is TGTGCCAGCAGTTCAGGACAGGGGGCCGGTGAGCAGTACGTC. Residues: CASSSGQGAGEQYV.

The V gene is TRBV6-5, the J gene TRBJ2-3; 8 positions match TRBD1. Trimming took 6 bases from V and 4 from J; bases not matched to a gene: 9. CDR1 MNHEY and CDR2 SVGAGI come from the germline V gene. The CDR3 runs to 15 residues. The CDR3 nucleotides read TGTGCCAGCAGCGCAGGACAGGGTGGAGCAGATACGCAGTATTTT. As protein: CASSAGQGGADTQYF.

As DNA, the CDR3 is TGCGCCAGCAGCGAAAGGACTAGCGGGAGCCCCGGGGAGCTGTTTTTT. Its protein is CASSERTSGSPGELFF. This chain links TRBV5-1 with TRBJ2-2; 13 positions match TRBD2. Germline V gene lookup returns CDR1 SGHRS and CDR2 YFSETQ. V was clipped by 4 bases and J by 6 bases; unmatched bases: 6. The CDR3 consists of 16 residues.

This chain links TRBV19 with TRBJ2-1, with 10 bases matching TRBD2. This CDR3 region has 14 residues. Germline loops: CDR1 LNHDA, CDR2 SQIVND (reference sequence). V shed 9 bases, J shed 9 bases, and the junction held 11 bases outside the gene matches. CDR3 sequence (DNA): TGTGCCAGCCAGCGGGGGCTAGCGGGAGTTGAGCAGTTCTTC. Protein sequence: CASQRGLAGVEQFF.

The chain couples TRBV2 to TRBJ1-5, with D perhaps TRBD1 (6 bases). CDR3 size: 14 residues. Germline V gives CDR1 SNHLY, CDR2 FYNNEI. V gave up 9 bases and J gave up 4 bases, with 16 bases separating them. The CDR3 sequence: CASATQGLNQPQHF. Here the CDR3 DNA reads TGTGCCAGTGCCACACAGGGTTTGAATCAGCCCCAGCATTTT.

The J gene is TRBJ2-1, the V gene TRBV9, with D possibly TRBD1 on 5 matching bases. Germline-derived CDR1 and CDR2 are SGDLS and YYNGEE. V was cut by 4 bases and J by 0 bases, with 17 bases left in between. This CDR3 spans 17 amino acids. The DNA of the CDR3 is TGTGCCAGCAGCTCCCATCTAGGGGTCAACTCCTACAATGAGCAGTTCTTC. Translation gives CASSSHLGVNSYNEQFF. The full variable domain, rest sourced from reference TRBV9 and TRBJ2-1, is DSGVTQTPKHLITATGQRVTLRCSPRSGDLSVYWYQQSLDQGLQFLIQYYNGEERAKGNILERFSAQQFPDLHSELNLSSLELGDSALYFCASSSHLGVNSYNEQFFGPGTRLTVL.

The CDR3 sequence is CASSKGQGMGYEQYV. For the CDR3, the DNA is TGTGCCAGCAGCAAAGGACAGGGCATGGGTTACGAGCAGTACGTC. The chain combines TRBV5-6 with TRBJ2-7, with TRBD1 identical over 8 bases. Trimming removed 4 bases from V and 4 bases from J; junction bases left unmatched: 10. The V gene's germline CDR1 is SGHDT and CDR2 YYEEEE. The CDR3 is 15 residues long.

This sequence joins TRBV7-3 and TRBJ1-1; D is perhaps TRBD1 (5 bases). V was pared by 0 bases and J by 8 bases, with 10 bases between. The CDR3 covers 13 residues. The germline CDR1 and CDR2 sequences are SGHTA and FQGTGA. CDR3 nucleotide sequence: TGTGCCAGCAGCTTAACGTCGGGGGGAGAAGCTTTCTTT. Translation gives CASSLTSGGEAFF.

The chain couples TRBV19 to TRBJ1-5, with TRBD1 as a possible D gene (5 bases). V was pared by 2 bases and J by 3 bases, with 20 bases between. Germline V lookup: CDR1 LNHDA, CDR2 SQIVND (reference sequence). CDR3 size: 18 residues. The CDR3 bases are TGTGCCAGTAGTATAATGACTTTAGTGCAGGGCACCAATCAGCCCCAGCATTTT. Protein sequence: CASSIMTLVQGTNQPQHF.

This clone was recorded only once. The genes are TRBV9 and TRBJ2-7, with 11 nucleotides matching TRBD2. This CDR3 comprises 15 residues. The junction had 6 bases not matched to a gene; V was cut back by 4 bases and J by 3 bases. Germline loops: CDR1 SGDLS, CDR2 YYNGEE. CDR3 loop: CASSKTSGSRYEQYF. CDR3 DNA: TGTGCCAGCAGCAAAACTAGCGGGAGCCGCTACGAGCAGTACTTC.

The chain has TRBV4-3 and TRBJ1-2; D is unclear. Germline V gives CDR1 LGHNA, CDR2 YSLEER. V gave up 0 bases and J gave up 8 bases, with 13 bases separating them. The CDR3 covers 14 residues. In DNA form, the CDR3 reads TGCGCCAGCAGCCAAGAGGGCAGGAGGGAAGGCTACACCTTC. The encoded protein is CASSQEGRREGYTF.

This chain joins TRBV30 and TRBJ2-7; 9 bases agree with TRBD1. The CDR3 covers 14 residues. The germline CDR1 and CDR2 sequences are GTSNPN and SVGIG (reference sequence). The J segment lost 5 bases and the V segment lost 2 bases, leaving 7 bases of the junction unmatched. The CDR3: CAWSPGTGPHEQYF. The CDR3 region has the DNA TGTGCCTGGAGTCCCGGGACAGGGCCTCACGAGCAGTACTTC.

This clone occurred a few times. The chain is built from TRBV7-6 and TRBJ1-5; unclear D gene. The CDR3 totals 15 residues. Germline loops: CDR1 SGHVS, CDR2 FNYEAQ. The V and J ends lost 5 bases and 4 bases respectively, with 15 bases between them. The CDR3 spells CASSENGVGNQPQHF. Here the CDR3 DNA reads TGTGCCAGCAGCGAGAACGGTGTCGGGAATCAGCCCCAGCATTTT. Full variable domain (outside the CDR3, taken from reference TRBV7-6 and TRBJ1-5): GAGVSQSPRYKVTKRGQDVALRCDPISGHVSLYWYRQALGQGPEFLTYFNYEAQQDKSGLPNDRFSAERPEGSISTLTIQRTEQRDSAMYRCASSENGVGNQPQHFGDGTRLSIL.

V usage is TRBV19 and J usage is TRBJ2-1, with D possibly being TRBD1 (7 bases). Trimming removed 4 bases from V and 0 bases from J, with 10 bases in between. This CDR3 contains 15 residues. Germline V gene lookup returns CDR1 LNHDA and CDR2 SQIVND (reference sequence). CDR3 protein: CASSTRDSSYNEQFF. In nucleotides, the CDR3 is TGTGCCAGTAGTACGCGGGACAGCTCCTACAATGAGCAGTTCTTC. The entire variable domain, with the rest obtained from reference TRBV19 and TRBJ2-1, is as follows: DGGITQSPKYLFRKEGQNVTLSCEQNLNHDAMYWYRQDPGQGLRLIYYSQIVNDFQKGDIAEGYSVSREKKESFPLTVTSAQKNPTAFYLCASSTRDSSYNEQFFGPGTRLTVL.

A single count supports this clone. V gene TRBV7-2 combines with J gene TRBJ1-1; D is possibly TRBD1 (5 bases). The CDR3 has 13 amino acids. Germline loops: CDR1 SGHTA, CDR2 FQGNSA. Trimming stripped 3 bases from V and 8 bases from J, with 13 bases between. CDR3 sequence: CASSFPSGMEAFF. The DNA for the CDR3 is TGTGCCAGCAGCTTTCCCTCAGGGATGGAAGCTTTCTTT.